The next 11 T cell receptor beta chains were all read from a single sample in a study of T-cell memory formation after mild COVID-19. MiXCR, run by TCRdb on the 5' RACE reads, gives a single entry per CDR3 protein. The sample lists about 600,000 distinct CDR3 sequences, about 20% seen once, with roughly 8.1% in the top ten. Sequenced sample: PBMCs or a T cell subset sorted from them (not recorded which). The receptor source for this set is an adult woman who had mild COVID-19 (a few samples of this study predate the infection). Cell type and time point are not known.

The rearrangement links TRBV6-2 or TRBV6-3 to TRBJ1-2, with D perhaps matching TRBD1 (5 bases). CDR3 size: 15 residues. V was cut by 8 bases and J by 2 bases, with 18 bases left in between. Germline values: CDR1 MNHEY, CDR2 SVGEGT. CDR3 nucleotide sequence: TGTGCCAGCGAACCCTCCGGGACGCCAAACTATGGCTACACCTTC. Translated, it gives CASEPSGTPNYGYTF.

This clonotype has just a few counts. The CDR3 sequence: CSVGQGADTQYF. CDR3 nucleotides: TGCAGCGTGGGCCAGGGGGCAGATACGCAGTATTTT. The chain is built from TRBV29-1 and TRBJ2-3; 7 nucleotides align to TRBD1. This CDR3 is built from 12 residues. The junction had 4 bases not matched to a gene; V was cut back by 6 bases and J by 4 bases. The germline gives CDR1 SQVTM, CDR2 ANQGSEA.

The chain is built from TRBV30 and TRBJ1-1; D possibly corresponds to TRBD1 (5 bases). V lost 4 bases and J 4 bases, leaving 10 bases between the germline ends. Per the germline V gene, CDR1 is GTSNPN and CDR2 is SVGIG (reference sequence). The CDR3 has 12 residues. Here the CDR3 reads CAWTDSATEAFF. The CDR3 DNA is TGTGCCTGGACAGACAGCGCCACTGAAGCTTTCTTT.

This clonotype occurred a few times. J is TRBJ2-1 and V is TRBV5-1, with TRBD1 identical over 8 bases. Germline V gives CDR1 SGHRS, CDR2 YFSETQ. The length of the CDR3 is 16 residues. Trimming removed 0 bases from V and 6 bases from J; junction bases left unmatched: 8. CDR3 sequence reads: CASSLAGTGVFNEQFF. In DNA, the CDR3 is TGCGCCAGCAGCTTGGCCGGGACAGGCGTTTTCAATGAGCAGTTCTTC.

The chain recombines TRBV7-8 with TRBJ2-5; D is perhaps TRBD2 (6 bases). CDR1 is SGHVS and CDR2 is FQNEAQ in the germline V gene. This CDR3 is 14 amino acids long. V gave up 5 bases and J gave up 2 bases, with 12 bases separating them. CDR3 DNA: TGTGCCAGCAGCGGGAGGACCCGACAAGAGACCCAGTACTTC. Encoded protein: CASSGRTRQETQYF.

V and J are TRBV20-1 and TRBJ2-7; TRBD1 might be the D (6 bases). Trimming shortened V by 6 bases and J by 0 bases, and 15 bases separated the two germline ends. The CDR3 extends over 14 amino acids. In germline, CDR1 is DFQATT, CDR2 SNEGSKA (reference sequence). The CDR3 reads CSAARGTSSYEQYF. CDR3 in DNA: TGCAGTGCCGCAAGAGGGACAAGCTCCTACGAGCAGTACTTC.

As DNA, the CDR3 is TGTGCCAGCAGCCAAGGGGACAGTAGGAACGAGCAGTACTTC. It yields the protein CASSQGDSRNEQYF. The rearrangement links TRBV3-1 to TRBJ2-7, with 7 bases that match TRBD1. V dropped 1 base and J dropped 5; count of bases not matched to a gene: 5. Germline V lookup: CDR1 LGHDT, CDR2 YNNKEL (reference sequence). The CDR3 has 14 amino acids.

This clonotype was detected a few times. This CDR3 reads CASSVERETYNEQFF. The CDR3 DNA is TGTGCCAGCAGCGTAGAAAGGGAGACCTACAATGAGCAGTTCTTC. This chain joins TRBV9 and TRBJ2-1; perhaps TRBD2 as D (5 bases). The CDR3 covers 15 residues. Germline lookup yields CDR1 SGDLS and CDR2 YYNGEE. V was pared by 0 bases and J by 2 bases, with 9 bases between.

The V gene is TRBV18, the J gene TRBJ2-3; D not resolved. Germline values: CDR1 KGHSH, CDR2 LQKENI. The CDR3 contains 13 residues. The V and J ends lost 3 bases and 9 bases respectively, with 13 bases between them. The CDR3 loop is CASSPVKENTQYF. The CDR3 coding sequence is TGTGCCAGCTCACCCGTAAAGGAGAACACGCAGTATTTT.

Many counts were recorded for this clonotype. The chain combines TRBV2 with TRBJ2-1; D might be TRBD1 or TRBD2, each matching 6 bases. V dropped 6 bases and J dropped 0 bases, with 12 bases sitting between them. CDR1 and CDR2 from the germline V gene are SNHLY and FYNNEI. The CDR3 has 15 amino acids. CDR3 DNA: TGTGCCAGCAGCGAGGGGGGTAGCTCCTACAATGAGCAGTTCTTC. Its translation: CASSEGGSSYNEQFF.

This chain uses TRBV3-1 with TRBJ1-5; 7 nucleotides agree with TRBD1. Germline assignment: CDR1 LGHDT and CDR2 YNNKEL (reference sequence). The J segment lost 6 bases and the V segment lost 0 bases, leaving 5 bases of the junction unmatched. This CDR3 contains 15 residues. CDR3 sequence: CASSQDFQGGQPQHF. CDR3 nucleotide sequence: TGTGCCAGCAGCCAAGATTTTCAGGGGGGTCAGCCCCAGCATTTT. The whole variable domain, remainder taken from reference TRBV3-1 and TRBJ1-5, is DTAVSQTPKYLVTQMGNDKSIKCEQNLGHDTMYWYKQDSKKFLKIMFSYNNKELIINETVPNRFSPKSPDKAHLNLHINSLELGDSAVYFCASSQDFQGGQPQHFGDGTRLSIL.